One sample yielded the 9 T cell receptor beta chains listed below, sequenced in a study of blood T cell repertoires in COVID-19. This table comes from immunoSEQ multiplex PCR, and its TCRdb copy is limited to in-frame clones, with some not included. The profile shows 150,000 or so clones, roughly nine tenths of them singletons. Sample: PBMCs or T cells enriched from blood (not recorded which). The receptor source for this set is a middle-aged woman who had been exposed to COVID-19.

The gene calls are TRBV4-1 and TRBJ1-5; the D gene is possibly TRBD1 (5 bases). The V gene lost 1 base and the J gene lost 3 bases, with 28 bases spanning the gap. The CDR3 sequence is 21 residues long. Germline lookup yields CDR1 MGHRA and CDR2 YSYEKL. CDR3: CASSQAPRPQDRGRVNQPQHF. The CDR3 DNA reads TGCGCCAGCAGCCAAGCACCCCGCCCGCAGGATAGGGGCAGGGTCAATCAGCCCCAGCATTTT.

The CDR3 region has the DNA TGTGCCAGCAGTGCCGCCCGGGACAGGGGGCTGGACACTGAAGCTTTCTTT. Translated, it gives CASSAARDRGLDTEAFF. The chain recombines TRBV25-1 with TRBJ1-1; 12 bases align to TRBD1. The CDR3 is 17 residues long. Per the germline V gene, CDR1 is MGHDK and CDR2 is SYGVNS. V lost 4 bases and J lost 3; bases outside the gene matches: 9.

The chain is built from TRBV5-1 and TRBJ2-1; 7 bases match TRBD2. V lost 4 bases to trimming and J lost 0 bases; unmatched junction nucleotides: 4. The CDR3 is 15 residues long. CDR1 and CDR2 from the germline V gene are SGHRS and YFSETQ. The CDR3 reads CASSRSGTSYNEQFF. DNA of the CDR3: TGCGCCAGCAGCCGGAGCGGGACCTCCTACAATGAGCAGTTCTTC.

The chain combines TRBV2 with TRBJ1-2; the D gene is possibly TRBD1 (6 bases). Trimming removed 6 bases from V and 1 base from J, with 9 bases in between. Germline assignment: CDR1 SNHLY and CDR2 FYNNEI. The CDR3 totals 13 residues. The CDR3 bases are TGTGCCAGCAGGGCGGACAGTAACTATGGCTACACCTTC. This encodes CASRADSNYGYTF.

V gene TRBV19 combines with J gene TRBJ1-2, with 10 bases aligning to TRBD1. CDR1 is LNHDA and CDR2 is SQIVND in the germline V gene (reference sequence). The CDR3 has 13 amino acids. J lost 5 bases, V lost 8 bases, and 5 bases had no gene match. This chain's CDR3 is CASAGTGVYGYTF. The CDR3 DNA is TGTGCCAGTGCCGGGACAGGGGTATATGGCTACACCTTC.

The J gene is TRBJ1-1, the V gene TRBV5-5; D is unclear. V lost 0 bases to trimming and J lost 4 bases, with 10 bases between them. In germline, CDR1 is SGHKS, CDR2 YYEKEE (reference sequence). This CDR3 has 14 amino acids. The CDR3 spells CASSLGPEGTEAFF. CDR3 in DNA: TGTGCCAGCAGCTTGGGCCCGGAGGGCACTGAAGCTTTCTTT. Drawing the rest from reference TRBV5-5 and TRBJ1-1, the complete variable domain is DAGVTQSPTHLIKTRGQQVTLRCSPISGHKSVSWYQQVLGQGPQFIFQYYEKEERGRGNFPDRFSARQFPNYSSELNVNALLLGDSALYLCASSLGPEGTEAFFGQGTRLTVV.

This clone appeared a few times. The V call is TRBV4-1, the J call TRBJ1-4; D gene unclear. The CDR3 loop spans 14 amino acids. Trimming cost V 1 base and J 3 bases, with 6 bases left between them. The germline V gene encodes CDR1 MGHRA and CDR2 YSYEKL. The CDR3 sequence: CASSQGEANEKLFF. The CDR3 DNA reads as TGCGCCAGCAGCCAAGGGGAGGCTAATGAAAAACTGTTTTTT.

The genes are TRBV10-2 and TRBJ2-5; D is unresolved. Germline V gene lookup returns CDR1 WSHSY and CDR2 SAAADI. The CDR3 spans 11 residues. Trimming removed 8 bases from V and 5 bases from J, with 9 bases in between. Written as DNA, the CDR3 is TGCGCCAGCTCTGCACAGGAGACCCAGTACTTC. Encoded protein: CASSAQETQYF.

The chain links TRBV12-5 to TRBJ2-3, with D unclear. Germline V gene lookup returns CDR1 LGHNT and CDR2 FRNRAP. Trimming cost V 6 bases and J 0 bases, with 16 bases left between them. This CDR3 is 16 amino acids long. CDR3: CASGIRLTSSTDTQYF. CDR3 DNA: TGTGCTAGTGGGATCAGGTTAACATCTAGCACAGATACGCAGTATTTT.